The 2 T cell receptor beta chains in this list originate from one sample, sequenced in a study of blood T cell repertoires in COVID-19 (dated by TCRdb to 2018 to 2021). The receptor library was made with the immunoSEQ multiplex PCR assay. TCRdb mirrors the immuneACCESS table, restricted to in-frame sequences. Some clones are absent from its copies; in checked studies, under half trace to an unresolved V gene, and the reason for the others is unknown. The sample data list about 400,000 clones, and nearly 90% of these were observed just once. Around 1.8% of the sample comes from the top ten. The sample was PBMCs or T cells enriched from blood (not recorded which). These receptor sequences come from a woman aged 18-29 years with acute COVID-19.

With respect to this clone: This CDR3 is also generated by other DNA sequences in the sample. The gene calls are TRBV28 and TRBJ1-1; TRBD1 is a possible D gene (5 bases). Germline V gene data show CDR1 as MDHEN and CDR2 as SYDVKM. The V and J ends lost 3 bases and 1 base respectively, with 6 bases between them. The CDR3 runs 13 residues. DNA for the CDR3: TGTGCCAGCAGTTTGGGGGGGAACACTGAAGCTTTCTTT. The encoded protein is CASSLGGNTEAFF.

The CDR3 here is CASNGGGEQPQHF. CDR3 coding DNA: TGCGCCAGCAACGGAGGGGGGGAACAGCCCCAGCATTTT. V and J are TRBV10-2 and TRBJ1-5, with TRBD1 as a possible D gene (6 bases). Trimming stripped 7 bases from V and 7 bases from J, with 14 bases between. The CDR3 has 13 residues. Germline V lookup: CDR1 WSHSY, CDR2 SAAADI.